One and the same sample provided the 4 T cell receptor beta chains below, sequenced in a study of blood T cell repertoires in COVID-19 (TCRdb year 2020). Receptors were amplified or captured by the immunoSEQ multiplex PCR assay. TCRdb retrieved this table from immuneACCESS and kept in-frame rearrangements only. Not all clones are present; in checked studies, unresolved V genes account for under half, and no reason is known for the remainder. Present in this sample are about 82,000 clones, 83% of which were seen just once. In total, the top ten clones hold over 15% of the sample. The material sequenced was peripheral blood. These receptors came from a woman aged 55-75 years with acute or convalescent COVID-19.

This rearrangement joins TRBV28 to TRBJ2-7; 14 bases map to TRBD2. The CDR3 covers 16 residues. Looked up from germline, CDR1 is MDHEN and CDR2 is SYDVKM. The V segment lost 5 bases and the J segment 5 bases; nucleotides outside the gene matches: 8. The CDR3 here is CASSPGLAGGFHEQYF. The CDR3 nucleotides read TGTGCCAGCAGTCCCGGACTAGCGGGGGGTTTCCACGAGCAGTACTTC. Drawing the rest from reference TRBV28 and TRBJ2-7, the complete variable domain is DVKVTQSSRYLVKRTGEKVFLECVQDMDHENMFWYRQDPGLGLRLIYFSYDVKMKEKGDIPEGYSVSREKKERFSLILESASTNQTSMYLCASSPGLAGGFHEQYFGPGTRLTVT.

In its sample, this clone was seen once. The chain couples TRBV30 to TRBJ1-6; 7 nucleotides agree with TRBD1. Germline values: CDR1 GTSNPN, CDR2 SVGIG (reference sequence). This CDR3 has 15 residues. The V gene end was trimmed by 4 bases and the J gene end by 10 bases; junction bases not matched to a gene: 13. CDR3 amino acids: CAWISIQGLRSPLHF. The CDR3 region has the DNA TGTGCCTGGATTTCCATACAGGGGCTGCGGTCACCCCTCCACTTT.

The chain uses TRBV7-2 and TRBJ2-2, with 9 bases aligning to TRBD1. The CDR3 spans 15 residues. The trim removed 3 bases at V and 6 bases at J, leaving 5 bases unmatched. CDR1 and CDR2 (germline): SGHTA, FQGNSA. The CDR3 sequence: CASSFRQGVPGELFF. The CDR3 region has the DNA TGTGCCAGCAGCTTTAGACAGGGGGTTCCCGGGGAGCTGTTTTTT.

V and J are TRBV29-1 and TRBJ1-2; TRBD1 matches at 7 bases. This CDR3 is built from 14 residues. The germline V gene encodes CDR1 SQVTM and CDR2 ANQGSEA. V shed 7 bases, J shed 0 bases, and the junction held 8 bases outside the gene matches. The CDR3 nucleotides are TGCAGCGGCTCTGGACAGGCGACTAACTATGGCTACACCTTC. Its translation is CSGSGQATNYGYTF.